A selection of T cell receptor beta chains follows, all from one sample in a study of response to subunit inactivated influenza vaccine. TCRdb re-derived calls from the RT-PCR reads in MiXCR, one entry per CDR3 protein. In the table there are more than 200,000 distinct CDR3 sequences, 10% to 15% of which are singletons. Sequenced material: non-naive T cells sorted from PBMCs, taken 14 to 15 days before vaccination. These receptors all come from a man aged 45-65 years who received an inactivated influenza vaccine. CDR3s include the opening cysteine and the closing phenylalanine or tryptophan. A D gene is named only where the DNA matches it firmly. Clone size is not always given. Where it is, it says once, few, many or a class for expanded clones.

d_gene: TRBD1
v_gene: TRBV6-2/TRBV6-3
j_gene: TRBJ1-1
abundance: few
CDR3aa: CASSEGAPTAFF
CDR3nt: TGTGCCAGCAGCGAGGGGGCGCCGACAGCTTTCTTT

d_gene: -
v_gene: TRBV11-2
j_gene: TRBJ2-3
abundance: many
CDR3aa: CASSLDPNTQYF
CDR3nt: TGTGCCAGCAGCTTAGATCCAAATACGCAGTATTTT

d_gene: -
v_gene: TRBV29-1
j_gene: TRBJ2-1
abundance: -
CDR3aa: CSGRSGYNEQFF
CDR3nt: TGCAGCGGGAGGAGCGGATACAATGAGCAGTTCTTC

d_gene: TRBD2
v_gene: TRBV4-1
j_gene: TRBJ2-1
abundance: -
CDR3aa: CASSPGTSGGARNEQFF
CDR3nt: TGCGCCAGCAGCCCCGGGACTAGCGGGGGGGCCCGGAATGAGCAGTTCTTC

d_gene: -
v_gene: TRBV7-2
j_gene: TRBJ2-7
abundance: -
CDR3aa: CASSRQGSYTYEQYF
CDR3nt: TGTGCCAGCAGCCGCCAGGGATCGTATACCTACGAGCAGTACTTC

d_gene: -
v_gene: TRBV30
j_gene: TRBJ1-2
abundance: few
CDR3aa: CAWSTGAGYGYTF
CDR3nt: TGTGCCTGGAGTACGGGGGCTGGGTATGGCTACACCTTC

d_gene: TRBD2
v_gene: TRBV20-1
j_gene: TRBJ2-7
abundance: -
CDR3aa: CSARDVLAGGELSEQYF
CDR3nt: TGCAGTGCTAGAGATGTCCTAGCGGGGGGTGAATTGTCCGAGCAGTACTTC

d_gene: TRBD2
v_gene: TRBV28
j_gene: TRBJ2-5
abundance: -
CDR3aa: CASSLWGLPQETQYF
CDR3nt: TGTGCCAGCAGTTTGTGGGGACTACCGCAAGAGACCCAGTACTTC

d_gene: -
v_gene: TRBV5-1
j_gene: TRBJ2-7
abundance: -
CDR3aa: CASSSPEDSNEQYF
CDR3nt: TGCGCCAGCAGCTCCCCTGAAGACAGTAACGAGCAGTACTTC

d_gene: -
v_gene: TRBV12-3/TRBV12-4
j_gene: TRBJ1-1
abundance: few
CDR3aa: CASSFRGYTEAFF
CDR3nt: TGTGCCAGCAGTTTTAGAGGGTACACTGAAGCTTTCTTT

d_gene: TRBD1
v_gene: TRBV20-1
j_gene: TRBJ1-5
abundance: few
CDR3aa: CSAHEGQENSQPQHF
CDR3nt: TGCAGTGCTCACGAGGGACAGGAGAATAGTCAGCCCCAGCATTTT

d_gene: TRBD1
v_gene: TRBV30
j_gene: TRBJ2-7
abundance: few
CDR3aa: CAWSGTGGSAQYF
CDR3nt: TGTGCCTGGAGTGGGACAGGGGGCTCGGCGCAGTACTTC

d_gene: -
v_gene: TRBV28
j_gene: TRBJ2-4
abundance: -
CDR3aa: CASSRGGGGKNIQYF
CDR3nt: TGTGCCAGCAGCCGAGGGGGGGGTGGAAAAAACATTCAGTACTTC

d_gene: -
v_gene: TRBV3-1
j_gene: TRBJ2-3
abundance: few
CDR3aa: CASRSQSSEQYF
CDR3nt: TGTGCCAGCAGGTCTCAGTCTAGTGAGCAGTATTTT

d_gene: TRBD1
v_gene: TRBV5-1
j_gene: TRBJ2-7
abundance: many
CDR3aa: CASSLTWDRRYEQYF
CDR3nt: TGCGCCAGCAGCTTGACCTGGGACAGGAGGTACGAGCAGTACTTC

d_gene: -
v_gene: TRBV6-2/TRBV6-3
j_gene: TRBJ2-1
abundance: few
CDR3aa: CASRPRQGWSYNEQFF
CDR3nt: TGTGCCAGCAGGCCAAGGCAGGGTTGGTCCTACAATGAGCAGTTCTTC

d_gene: -
v_gene: TRBV7-2
j_gene: TRBJ1-6
abundance: few
CDR3aa: CASSLEGPNSPLHF
CDR3nt: TGTGCCAGCAGCTTAGAGGGGCCGAATTCACCCCTCCACTTT

d_gene: -
v_gene: TRBV6-5
j_gene: TRBJ1-2
abundance: -
CDR3aa: CASSYLQGNYGYTF
CDR3nt: TGTGCCAGCAGTTACTTGCAGGGGAACTATGGCTACACCTTC

d_gene: -
v_gene: TRBV12-3/TRBV12-4
j_gene: TRBJ2-5
abundance: many
CDR3aa: CASRPGQIQETQYF
CDR3nt: TGTGCCAGCAGACCCGGACAGATTCAAGAGACCCAGTACTTC

d_gene: -
v_gene: TRBV5-5
j_gene: TRBJ1-5
abundance: -
CDR3aa: CASSLEYNQPQHF
CDR3nt: TGTGCCAGCAGCCTGGAGTATAATCAGCCCCAGCATTTT

d_gene: -
v_gene: TRBV28
j_gene: TRBJ1-1
abundance: few
CDR3aa: CASSLSTLKAFF
CDR3nt: TGTGCCAGCAGTTTATCCACCCTCAAAGCTTTCTTT

d_gene: TRBD1
v_gene: TRBV6-5
j_gene: TRBJ2-7
abundance: -
CDR3aa: CASSSTGTGRTEQYF
CDR3nt: TGTGCCAGCAGTTCCACCGGGACAGGTCGCACGGAGCAGTACTTC

d_gene: TRBD1
v_gene: TRBV10-3
j_gene: TRBJ2-3
abundance: few
CDR3aa: CATATTGKSTDTQYF
CDR3nt: TGTGCCACCGCCACGACAGGGAAGAGCACAGATACGCAGTATTTT

d_gene: -
v_gene: TRBV4-3
j_gene: TRBJ1-2
abundance: few
CDR3aa: CASRSLGNYGYTF
CDR3nt: TGCGCCAGCAGATCTTTGGGGAACTATGGCTACACCTTC

d_gene: -
v_gene: TRBV27
j_gene: TRBJ2-7
abundance: -
CDR3aa: CASSLGGRGLREQYF
CDR3nt: TGTGCCAGCAGTTTAGGAGGCAGGGGCCTACGTGAGCAGTACTTC

d_gene: -
v_gene: TRBV6-5
j_gene: TRBJ1-6
abundance: few
CDR3aa: CASSSALYNSPLHF
CDR3nt: TGTGCCAGCAGTTCCGCGCTTTATAATTCACCCCTCCACTTT

d_gene: -
v_gene: TRBV20-1
j_gene: TRBJ2-7
abundance: -
CDR3aa: CSARDRSQGKPEQYF
CDR3nt: TGCAGTGCTAGAGATCGGAGTCAGGGAAAACCCGAGCAGTACTTC

d_gene: -
v_gene: TRBV4-2
j_gene: TRBJ1-6
abundance: few
CDR3aa: CASSQGVGGDSPLHF
CDR3nt: TGTGCCAGCAGCCAAGGGGTAGGGGGTGATTCACCCCTCCACTTT

d_gene: TRBD2
v_gene: TRBV28
j_gene: TRBJ2-5
abundance: few
CDR3aa: CASSFSGGAAETQYF
CDR3nt: TGTGCCAGCAGTTTTAGCGGGGGGGCCGCGGAGACCCAGTACTTC

d_gene: -
v_gene: TRBV28
j_gene: TRBJ1-2
abundance: -
CDR3aa: CASSPRQFNGYTF
CDR3nt: TGTGCCAGCAGTCCCCGACAGTTCAATGGCTACACCTTC

d_gene: TRBD2
v_gene: TRBV3-1
j_gene: TRBJ2-1
abundance: many
CDR3aa: CASSQVGLAGSGGQFF
CDR3nt: TGTGCCAGCAGCCAAGTAGGACTAGCGGGGTCCGGGGGGCAGTTCTTC

d_gene: TRBD1
v_gene: TRBV5-1
j_gene: TRBJ2-5
abundance: few
CDR3aa: CASSVTTGGREETQYF
CDR3nt: TGCGCCAGCAGCGTTACGACAGGGGGGAGGGAGGAGACCCAGTACTTC

d_gene: -
v_gene: TRBV11-1
j_gene: TRBJ2-3
abundance: many
CDR3aa: CASNTQGRSTDTQYF
CDR3nt: TGTGCCAGCAACACCCAGGGCAGGAGCACAGATACGCAGTATTTT

d_gene: -
v_gene: TRBV20-1
j_gene: TRBJ1-2
abundance: few
CDR3aa: CSAPGVGLGYGYTF
CDR3nt: TGCAGCGCCCCGGGGGTGGGGCTGGGATATGGCTACACCTTC

d_gene: -
v_gene: TRBV6-1
j_gene: TRBJ1-5
abundance: few
CDR3aa: CATRKGVDQPQHF
CDR3nt: TGTGCCACGAGGAAAGGGGTAGATCAGCCCCAGCATTTT

d_gene: -
v_gene: TRBV12-3/TRBV12-4
j_gene: TRBJ2-1
abundance: many
CDR3aa: CASSLTQRMHNEQFF
CDR3nt: TGTGCCAGCAGTTTAACCCAGCGGATGCACAATGAGCAGTTCTTC

d_gene: -
v_gene: TRBV28
j_gene: TRBJ2-1
abundance: few
CDR3aa: CAGADGYYNEQFF
CDR3nt: TGTGCCGGCGCAGACGGTTACTACAATGAGCAGTTCTTC

d_gene: -
v_gene: TRBV6-2/TRBV6-3
j_gene: TRBJ2-7
abundance: -
CDR3aa: CASSYGVAYEQYF
CDR3nt: TGTGCCAGCAGTTACGGCGTGGCCTACGAGCAGTACTTC

d_gene: -
v_gene: TRBV20-1
j_gene: TRBJ2-7
abundance: few
CDR3aa: CSVLGRMDEQYF
CDR3nt: TGCAGCGTTCTAGGCCGTATGGACGAGCAGTACTTC

d_gene: TRBD2
v_gene: TRBV6-2/TRBV6-3
j_gene: TRBJ2-1
abundance: many
CDR3aa: CASSFPGTSGGGSYNEQFF
CDR3nt: TGTGCCAGCAGTTTCCCCGGGACTAGCGGGGGGGGATCCTACAATGAGCAGTTCTTC

d_gene: -
v_gene: TRBV7-2
j_gene: TRBJ2-7
abundance: many
CDR3aa: CASSPNPRASYEQYF
CDR3nt: TGTGCCAGCAGCCCCAATCCTCGGGCTTCCTACGAGCAGTACTTC

d_gene: -
v_gene: TRBV10-3
j_gene: TRBJ1-4
abundance: few
CDR3aa: CATQANNEKLFF
CDR3nt: TGTGCCACCCAGGCTAATAATGAAAAACTGTTTTTT

d_gene: TRBD2
v_gene: TRBV5-4
j_gene: TRBJ2-1
abundance: many
CDR3aa: CASSLAAASGIGHSSYNEQFF
CDR3nt: TGTGCCAGCAGCTTGGCCGCGGCTAGCGGGATCGGCCATAGCTCCTACAATGAGCAGTTCTTC

d_gene: -
v_gene: TRBV7-8
j_gene: TRBJ2-4
abundance: many
CDR3aa: CASSLGGAKNIQYF
CDR3nt: TGTGCCAGCAGCTTGGGGGGTGCCAAAAACATTCAGTACTTC

d_gene: -
v_gene: TRBV11-1
j_gene: TRBJ1-1
abundance: -
CDR3aa: CASSLVRTSTEAFF
CDR3nt: TGTGCCAGCAGCTTAGTTCGGACAAGCACTGAAGCTTTCTTT

d_gene: -
v_gene: TRBV5-1
j_gene: TRBJ2-2
abundance: -
CDR3aa: CASNRNTGELFF
CDR3nt: TGCGCCAGCAATCGTAACACCGGGGAGCTGTTTTTT

d_gene: -
v_gene: TRBV20-1
j_gene: TRBJ2-7
abundance: few
CDR3aa: CSARQGTSSYEQYF
CDR3nt: TGCAGTGCTAGACAAGGGACATCCTCCTACGAGCAGTACTTC

d_gene: -
v_gene: TRBV18
j_gene: TRBJ2-7
abundance: many
CDR3aa: CASSPRGSDEQYF
CDR3nt: TGTGCCAGCTCACCCCGGGGTAGCGACGAGCAGTACTTC

d_gene: TRBD2
v_gene: TRBV10-2
j_gene: TRBJ2-1
abundance: few
CDR3aa: CASSDYSGGGYNEQFF
CDR3nt: TGCGCCAGCAGTGATTACAGCGGGGGGGGTTACAATGAGCAGTTCTTC

d_gene: -
v_gene: TRBV6-5
j_gene: TRBJ2-5
abundance: few
CDR3aa: CASSYAASHQETQYF
CDR3nt: TGTGCCAGCAGTTACGCGGCTAGCCATCAAGAGACCCAGTACTTC

d_gene: TRBD1
v_gene: TRBV9
j_gene: TRBJ2-3
abundance: -
CDR3aa: CASSVTGTGSTDTQYF
CDR3nt: TGTGCCAGCAGCGTAACCGGGACAGGAAGCACAGATACGCAGTATTTT

d_gene: -
v_gene: TRBV24-1
j_gene: TRBJ1-2
abundance: many
CDR3aa: CATSDPHSRYGYTF
CDR3nt: TGTGCCACCAGTGATCCTCACTCCCGTTATGGCTACACCTTC

d_gene: -
v_gene: TRBV6-2/TRBV6-3
j_gene: TRBJ2-1
abundance: few
CDR3aa: CASSSRVRYNEQFF
CDR3nt: TGTGCCAGCAGCAGCAGAGTCCGCTACAATGAGCAGTTCTTC